This T cell receptor beta chain was profiled in a study of T cell responses to AZD1222 COVID-19 vaccine. CDR3 length: 12 amino acids. V was clipped by 6 bases and J by 6 bases, with 12 bases between them. The germline gives CDR1 DFQATT, CDR2 SNEGSKA (reference sequence). The repertoire was sequenced with immunoSEQ multiplex PCR; TCRdb's copy has only in-frame clones and lacks some. The table records tens of thousands of clones, 90% to 95% of them present only once. The material sequenced was peripheral blood, taken 28 days after the second AZD1222 dose. This TCR was sampled from an adult who received the AZD1222 COVID-19 vaccine. This chain uses TRBV20-1 with TRBJ1-5; no firm D call. CDR3 in amino acids: CSASGWGQPQHF. The CDR3 DNA sequence: TGCAGTGCGAGTGGATGGGGTCAGCCCCAGCATTTT.